One sample yielded the 14 T cell receptor beta chains listed below, sequenced in a study of blood T cell repertoires in COVID-19. Data came from immunoSEQ multiplex PCR; TCRdb stores just in-frame clones and leaves some out. The sample carries around 230,000 clones, 88% recorded once. Sequencing used peripheral blood. These receptor sequences come from a man between 40 and 49 years old with acute or convalescent COVID-19.

The chain has TRBV10-3 and TRBJ2-5, with a weak D call TRBD1 (6 bases). Trimming removed 5 bases from V and 3 bases from J, with 16 bases in between. Germline V gene data show CDR1 as ENHRY and CDR2 as SYGVKD. The CDR3 consists of 15 residues. CDR3 bases: TGTGCCATCAGTACGGCCCCGGACAGAGAAGAGACCCAGTACTTC. Translation gives CAISTAPDREETQYF.

This chain links TRBV4-3 with TRBJ1-1; D is undetermined. The CDR3 has 15 amino acids. Germline V gene sequence: CDR1 LGHNA, CDR2 YSLEER. The germline V and J ends were trimmed by 0 bases and 3 bases, with 11 bases remaining between them. CDR3 amino acids: CASSQEYMEDTEAFF. CDR3 DNA: TGCGCCAGCAGCCAAGAGTACATGGAGGACACTGAAGCTTTCTTT.

The CDR3 sequence: CASSLGGSGYNEQFF. In DNA form, the CDR3 reads TGTGCCAGCAGCTTAGGCGGGAGTGGCTACAATGAGCAGTTCTTC. V usage is TRBV7-9 and J usage is TRBJ2-1; the match to TRBD2 covers 7 bases. Unmatched junction bases numbered 3, after V lost 1 base and J lost 3 bases. In germline, CDR1 is SEHNR, CDR2 FQNEAQ (reference sequence). The CDR3 is 15 amino acids.

The chain recombines TRBV28 with TRBJ2-7; D might be TRBD2 (6 bases). The CDR3 is 13 amino acids. V dropped 2 bases and J dropped 5 bases, with 10 bases sitting between them. The germline gives CDR1 MDHEN, CDR2 SYDVKM. CDR3 coding DNA: TGTGCCAGCAGTTTAACACTAGCTCACGAGCAGTACTTC. It translates to CASSLTLAHEQYF.

The chain couples TRBV4-3 to TRBJ2-7; 13 bases line up with TRBD2. Trimming at V came to 0 bases and at J to 1 base, leaving 9 bases not matched to a gene. The CDR3 sequence is 19 residues long. Germline CDR1 and CDR2: LGHNA and YSLEER. The CDR3 DNA reads as TGCGCCAGCAGCCAAGATCAGGTGGGGACTAGCGGGGTTTCCTACGAGCAGTACTTC. Protein: CASSQDQVGTSGVSYEQYF.

The chain joins TRBV7-9 to TRBJ2-3; TRBD2 might be the D (5 bases). Per germline, CDR1 SEHNR and CDR2 FQNEAQ (reference sequence). This CDR3 contains 16 residues. The V end lost 0 bases, the J end lost 1 base, and 11 bases lay between the germline ends. The chain's CDR3 is CASSLARGRGTDTQYF. The CDR3 DNA sequence: TGTGCCAGCAGCTTAGCGAGAGGGAGAGGCACAGATACGCAGTATTTT.

This clone was detected only a few times. V and J are TRBV30 and TRBJ2-2, with D unclear. This CDR3 comprises 12 residues. Trimming pared 2 bases from V and 8 bases from J, leaving 9 bases between. Germline V gene sequence: CDR1 GTSNPN, CDR2 SVGIG (reference sequence). DNA for the CDR3: TGTGCCTGGAGTTGGAGTTTGGGGGAGCTGTTTTTT. It encodes CAWSWSLGELFF.

V and J are TRBV5-8 and TRBJ1-5; perhaps TRBD1 as D (5 bases). The V gene's germline CDR1 is SGHTS and CDR2 YDEGEE. Trimming removed 0 bases at V and 15 bases at J, with 22 bases between. The CDR3 spans 15 residues. The CDR3 reads CASSLGQLMDQGRHF. Written as DNA, the CDR3 is TGTGCCAGCAGCTTGGGACAGCTAATGGACCAGGGAAGGCATTTT.

V and J are TRBV5-1 and TRBJ1-1, with 7 bases identical to TRBD1. Trimming cost V 2 bases and J 4 bases; bases outside gene matches: 8. Germline-derived CDR1 and CDR2 are SGHRS and YFSETQ. The CDR3 has 15 amino acids. The CDR3 DNA sequence: TGCGCCAGCAGCTTTCCAGGGGGTCGGATCACTGAAGCTTTCTTT. It specifies CASSFPGGRITEAFF.

The rearrangement links TRBV6-5 to TRBJ1-2; the match to TRBD1 covers 8 bases. Trimming cost V 0 bases and J 2 bases; bases outside gene matches: 5. Germline lookup yields CDR1 MNHEY and CDR2 SVGAGI. The CDR3 sequence is 16 residues long. The chain's CDR3 is CASSYSTPGGNYGYTF. DNA of the CDR3: TGTGCCAGCAGTTACTCGACACCAGGGGGCAACTATGGCTACACCTTC.

This chain connects TRBV11-2 to TRBJ2-7, with D maybe TRBD2 (7 bases). This CDR3 contains 14 residues. Trimming removed 7 bases at V and 5 bases at J, with 18 bases between. Germline-derived CDR1 and CDR2 are SGHAT and FQNNGV. The CDR3 DNA reads TGTGCCAGCACTACCTCGGGGGGCTTTCACGAGCAGTACTTC. This codes for CASTTSGGFHEQYF.

V usage is TRBV19 and J usage is TRBJ1-5; TRBD1 aligns across 9 bases. The V and J ends lost 5 bases and 6 bases, in that order; junction bases with no gene match: 5. Germline V CDR1 and CDR2: LNHDA, SQIVND (reference sequence). This CDR3 has 14 amino acids. DNA of the CDR3: TGTGCCAGTAGTTCTACAGGGGGCCCTCAGCCCCAGCATTTT. It is translated as CASSSTGGPQPQHF.

The rearrangement uses TRBV12-3 or TRBV12-4 and TRBJ1-2; D gene ambiguous. The CDR3 is 12 residues long. Trimming left V 6 bases short and J 8 bases short, with 13 bases between. CDR3 protein: CASSPDGVGYTF. The DNA of the CDR3 is TGTGCCAGCAGCCCGGACGGGGTCGGCTACACCTTC.

The table lists this clone with a count of one. The gene calls are TRBV18 and TRBJ2-3; 15 bases agree with TRBD2. Germline-derived CDR1 and CDR2 are KGHSH and LQKENI. CDR3 length equals 19 residues. V was pared by 3 bases and J by 7 bases, with 14 bases of the junction left unmatched. The CDR3 reads CASSPGLAGGPLERYTQYF. In nucleotides, the CDR3 is TGTGCCAGCTCACCCGGACTAGCGGGAGGGCCGCTGGAGCGATATACGCAGTATTTT.